Each of the 17 T cell receptor beta chains below was sequenced from the same sample in a study of blood T cells in healthy people across ages. Through a sample-barcoded 5' primer and a J-beta primer mix, a second PCR was run for about 6 to 12 cycles. TCRdb used MiXCR to reprocess the 5' RACE reads, holding one entry per CDR3 protein. The profile shows about 580,000 distinct CDR3 sequences, around half of them singletons. Sequenced: blood. These receptors came from a man at least 80 years old in good health.

The DNA for the CDR3 is TGTGCCACCAGTGAGGGAGGAGGGAATGAGCAGTTCTTC. It specifies CATSEGGGNEQFF. The V gene is TRBV24-1, the J gene TRBJ2-1; the D gene is possibly TRBD2 (6 bases). This CDR3 comprises 13 residues. Trimming shortened V by 4 bases and J by 7 bases, and 10 bases separated the two germline ends. Germline V gene data show CDR1 as KGHDR and CDR2 as SFDVKD.

This clonotype has only a few counts. J is TRBJ2-1 and V is TRBV11-1; D might be TRBD2 (5 bases). The germline gives CDR1 SGHAT, CDR2 FQDESV (reference sequence). CDR3 length: 15 residues. The ends were cut back, 5 bases at V and 0 bases at J, with 11 bases in the middle. CDR3 region: CASSSRDSSYNEQFF. DNA of the CDR3: TGTGCCAGCAGCAGCCGGGATAGCTCCTACAATGAGCAGTTCTTC. Filled out from reference TRBV11-1 and TRBJ2-1, the complete variable domain reads EAEVAQSPRYKITEKSQAVAFWCDPISGHATLYWYRQILGQGPELLVQFQDESVVDDSQLPKDRFSAERLKGVDSTLKIQPAELGDSAMYLCASSSRDSSYNEQFFGPGTRLTVL.

This chain uses TRBV7-9 with TRBJ2-5; maybe TRBD2 (6 bases). The CDR3 runs to 14 residues. The V end was cut by 10 bases, the J end by 11 bases, with 26 bases between. The germline V gene encodes CDR1 SEHNR and CDR2 FQNEAQ (reference sequence). CDR3: CATRVASGYNEQYF. For the CDR3, the DNA is TGTGCCACCCGGGTCGCGAGCGGGTACAATGAGCAGTACTTC. Drawing the rest from reference TRBV7-9 and TRBJ2-5, the complete variable domain is DTGVSQNPRHKITKRGQNVTFRCDPISEHNRLYWYRQTLGQGPEFLTYFQNEAQLEKSRLLSDRFSAERPKGSFSTLEIQRTEQGDSAMYLCATRVASGYNEQYFGPGTRLLVL.

The chain links TRBV9 to TRBJ1-2; D is possibly TRBD1 (5 bases). V was cut by 4 bases and J by 4 bases, with 17 bases left in between. CDR1 and CDR2 (germline): SGDLS, YYNGEE. The CDR3 runs 15 residues. CDR3 DNA sequence: TGTGCCAGCAGCCTCGGGGGAAAGGCCCCCTATGGCTACACCTTC. Amino acids: CASSLGGKAPYGYTF.

There are a few counts of this clonotype. The rearrangement uses TRBV20-1 and TRBJ2-1; 7 nucleotides agree with TRBD2. V trimming: 6 bases; J trimming: 8 bases; junction bases outside the gene matches: 10. The CDR3 runs 13 residues. Germline V lookup: CDR1 DFQATT, CDR2 SNEGSKA (reference sequence). CDR3 residues: CSAGGSGVHEQFF. CDR3 DNA sequence: TGCAGTGCCGGCGGGAGTGGGGTACATGAGCAGTTCTTC.

Remarks on this clonotype: At one end the junction does not follow the germline gene, possibly because of a read error. The chain couples TRBV12-3 or TRBV12-4 to TRBJ1-5, with a weak D call TRBD1 (6 bases). The CDR3 is 15 amino acids. CDR3 protein: CTSRKQGPGNQPQHF. The DNA of the CDR3 is TGTACCAGCAGAAAGCAGGGGCCTGGTAATCAGCCCCAGCATTTT.

This clonotype showed up just a few times. The chain links TRBV5-1 to TRBJ1-1, with D possibly TRBD1 on 6 matching bases. This CDR3 comprises 16 residues. Germline values: CDR1 SGHRS, CDR2 YFSETQ. V was cut by 4 bases and J by 4 bases, with 20 bases left in between. The CDR3 bases are TGCGCCAGCAGCCTCCAGCCGACAGGATCGGGCACTGAAGCTTTCTTT. This translates into CASSLQPTGSGTEAFF.

The chain combines TRBV3-1 with TRBJ2-5, with D perhaps TRBD2 (5 bases). Trimming took off 0 bases at V and 2 bases at J, with 10 bases between the two ends. The CDR3 covers 15 residues. Germline V lookup: CDR1 LGHDT, CDR2 YNNKEL (reference sequence). The CDR3 coding sequence is TGTGCCAGCAGCCAAGATAGAGGGTTACAAGAGACCCAGTACTTC. Its protein product is CASSQDRGLQETQYF.

This clonotype appeared a few times. The chain employs TRBV7-3 and TRBJ2-2, with 10 bases aligning to TRBD1. The ends lost 1 base at V and 4 bases at J; junction bases unmatched: 3. The CDR3 spans 16 residues. Germline lookup yields CDR1 SGHTA and CDR2 FQGTGA. The CDR3 reads CASSLMGQGSTGELFF. In DNA form, the CDR3 reads TGTGCCAGCAGCTTAATGGGACAGGGGAGCACCGGGGAGCTGTTTTTT.

This clonotype appeared a single time. This chain uses TRBV9 with TRBJ2-1; D might be TRBD1 (7 bases). V was clipped by 3 bases and J by 3 bases, with 13 bases between them. This CDR3 has 15 amino acids. Germline CDR1 is SGDLS and CDR2 is YYNGEE. The CDR3 loop is CASSAPQGGYNEQFF. Written as DNA, the CDR3 is TGTGCCAGCAGCGCCCCCCAGGGGGGCTACAATGAGCAGTTCTTC.

V gene TRBV5-6 combines with J gene TRBJ2-1, with a weak D call TRBD1 (6 bases). CDR3 length: 16 residues. The germline gives CDR1 SGHDT, CDR2 YYEEEE. The germline V and J ends were trimmed by 4 bases and 3 bases, with 17 bases remaining between them. Written as DNA, the CDR3 is TGTGCCAGCAGCCAATCCCAGGGGTTAGACTACAATGAGCAGTTCTTC. Amino acid sequence: CASSQSQGLDYNEQFF.

This chain links TRBV10-3 with TRBJ2-5, with TRBD2 matching 13 bases. The CDR3 is 17 amino acids. V lost 11 bases, J lost 3 bases, and 15 bases stayed unmatched. Germline-derived CDR1 and CDR2 are ENHRY and SYGVKD. The CDR3 protein is CAWEDQVTSGREETQYF. Here the CDR3 DNA reads TGTGCCTGGGAGGATCAAGTTACTAGCGGGAGGGAAGAGACCCAGTACTTC.

This clonotype came up a few times. V gene TRBV29-1 combines with J gene TRBJ2-7; TRBD1 matches 8 bases. V gave up 7 bases and J gave up 3 bases; unmatched junction bases: 11. Germline V lookup: CDR1 SQVTM, CDR2 ANQGSEA. The CDR3 sequence is 14 residues long. The CDR3 DNA is TGCAGCGCCACAACCGGGACAGGCGGCTACGAGCAGTACTTC. Its translation: CSATTGTGGYEQYF.

This chain links TRBV18 with TRBJ1-3; 10 bases fit TRBD1. The CDR3 runs 15 residues. The V gene's germline CDR1 is KGHSH and CDR2 LQKENI. The trim removed 4 bases at V and 4 bases at J, leaving 4 bases unmatched. CDR3 sequence: CASSLGQGYGNTIYF. The CDR3 DNA reads as TGTGCCAGCTCACTGGGACAGGGGTACGGAAACACCATATATTTT.

V and J are TRBV30 and TRBJ1-2; D might be TRBD1 (5 bases). This CDR3 contains 15 residues. V shed 0 bases and J shed 3 bases, with 14 bases lying between them. Looked up from germline, CDR1 is GTSNPN and CDR2 is SVGIG (reference sequence). The CDR3 DNA is TGTGCCTGGAGTGTCCGGGGCAGAAAAGACTATGGCTACACCTTC. Translating gives CAWSVRGRKDYGYTF.

This chain uses TRBV6-2 or TRBV6-3 with TRBJ2-3; D is ambiguous. The germline V and J ends were trimmed by 5 bases and 8 bases, with 14 bases remaining between them. Germline-derived CDR1 and CDR2 are MNHEY and SVGEGT. The CDR3 covers 13 residues. CDR3 protein: CASSGSTTSTQYF. The CDR3 nucleotides are TGTGCCAGCAGTGGCTCGACGACCTCTACGCAGTATTTT.

The chain joins TRBV7-2 to TRBJ2-5; tentatively, D is TRBD1 (5 bases). The DNA matches TRBJ2-7 better at its end, which makes the J call doubtful. Germline loops: CDR1 SGHTA, CDR2 FQGNSA. The CDR3 extends over 14 amino acids. The CDR3 loop reads CASSLDRSFYEQYF. The CDR3 bases are TGTGCCAGCAGCTTAGACAGGTCCTTCTACGAGCAGTACTTC.